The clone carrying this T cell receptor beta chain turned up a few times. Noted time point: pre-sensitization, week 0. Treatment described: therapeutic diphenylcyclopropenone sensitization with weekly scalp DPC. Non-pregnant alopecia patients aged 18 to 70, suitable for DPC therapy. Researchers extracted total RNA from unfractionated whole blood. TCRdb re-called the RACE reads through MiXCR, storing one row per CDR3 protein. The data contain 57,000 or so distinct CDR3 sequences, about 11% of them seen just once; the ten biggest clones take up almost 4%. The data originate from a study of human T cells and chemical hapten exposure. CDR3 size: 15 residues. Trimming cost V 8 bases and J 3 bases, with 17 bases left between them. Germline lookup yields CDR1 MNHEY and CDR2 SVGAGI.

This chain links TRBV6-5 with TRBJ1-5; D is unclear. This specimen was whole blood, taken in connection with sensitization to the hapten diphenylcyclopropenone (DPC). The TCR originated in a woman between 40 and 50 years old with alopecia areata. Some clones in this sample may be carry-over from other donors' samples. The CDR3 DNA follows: TGTGCCAGCGGGAGATCCCTCGGCCCCAATCAGCCCCAGCATTTT. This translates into CASGRSLGPNQPQHF.